The 10 T cell receptor beta chains given below trace back to one sample, sequenced in a study of T cells in Graves' hyperthyroidism and ophthalmopathy. RNA transcripts gave rise to amplified TCR beta CDR3 regions. During a first-round RT-PCR of the TCR CDR3, the HTBI primer set was used. TCRdb reprocessed the multiplex PCR reads via MiXCR and lists one record per CDR3 protein. The table lists 450,000 to 550,000 distinct CDR3 sequences, less than 25% of them singletons, with around 11% in the top ten. The sample consisted of blood. The receptors stem from a young woman with Graves' ophthalmopathy.

This clonotype has a count of ten or more. The rearrangement uses TRBV20-1 and TRBJ2-5, with D possibly being TRBD2 (6 bases). Germline V CDR1 and CDR2: DFQATT, SNEGSKA (reference sequence). V lost 6 bases and J 4 bases, leaving 15 bases between the germline ends. The CDR3 contains 13 residues. DNA of the CDR3: TGCAGTGCCCACCCCCTAGCGTTAGAGACCCAGTACTTC. It codes for CSAHPLALETQYF.

CDR3 sequence (DNA): TGCAGTGCCCCCCGTGGGGGTTTTAACGAGCAGTACTTC. Its protein is CSAPRGGFNEQYF. This sequence joins TRBV20-1 and TRBJ2-7; D may be TRBD1 or TRBD2 (5 bases each). The germline V gene encodes CDR1 DFQATT and CDR2 SNEGSKA (reference sequence). This CDR3 contains 13 residues. The V end lost 6 bases, the J end lost 5 bases, and 17 bases lay between the germline ends.

This clonotype was recorded many times. V gene TRBV27 combines with J gene TRBJ2-2; the match to TRBD1 covers 8 bases. The CDR3 runs 16 residues. CDR1 MNHEY and CDR2 SMNVEV come from the germline V gene (reference sequence). J gave up 2 bases and V 6 bases, and 8 bases lay outside the gene matches. The CDR3 spells CASSPQDRDNTGELFF. The CDR3 bases are TGTGCCAGCAGCCCCCAGGACAGGGACAACACCGGGGAGCTGTTTTTT.

This clonotype has at least ten counts. The V gene is TRBV19, the J gene TRBJ1-5; D remains ambiguous. CDR3 length equals 17 residues. Trimming took off 3 bases at V and 0 bases at J, with 15 bases between the two ends. Germline loops: CDR1 LNHDA, CDR2 SQIVND (reference sequence). In DNA form, the CDR3 reads TGTGCCAGTAGTATGCTTTTGGCAGACTATAGCAATCAGCCCCAGCATTTT. Protein product: CASSMLLADYSNQPQHF.

This clonotype was detected many times. The rearrangement joins TRBV6-1 to TRBJ1-5; 8 positions agree with TRBD1. The length of the CDR3 is 13 residues. Germline V gene lookup returns CDR1 MNHNS and CDR2 SASEGT. J lost 2 bases, V lost 6 bases, and 0 bases had no gene match. DNA for the CDR3: TGTGCCAGCAGGGACAGGGGCAATCAGCCCCAGCATTTT. As protein: CASRDRGNQPQHF.

This clonotype was recorded at least ten times. The gene calls are TRBV7-8 and TRBJ1-1; 7 bases are shared with TRBD1. CDR3 length: 15 amino acids. Germline-derived CDR1 and CDR2 are SGHVS and FQNEAQ. The V and J ends lost 5 bases and 3 bases, in that order; junction bases with no gene match: 9. For the CDR3, the DNA is TGTGCCAGCAGCCGACAGGGCCGGGAATACACTGAAGCTTTCTTT. It specifies CASSRQGREYTEAFF.

DNA for the CDR3: TGTGCCAGTAGTATACGACAGGTGACCGATATCTATGGCTACACCTTC. Amino acid sequence: CASSIRQVTDIYGYTF. The chain uses TRBV19 and TRBJ1-2; possible D gene TRBD1, 6 bases. Germline CDR1 and CDR2: LNHDA and SQIVND (reference sequence). V was trimmed by 2 bases and J by 4 bases, leaving 17 bases between them. CDR3 length equals 16 residues.

This clonotype has a count of ten or more. The rearrangement links TRBV4-1 to TRBJ1-1; D gene uncertain. Per germline, CDR1 MGHRA and CDR2 YSYEKL. Trimming stripped 6 bases from V and 2 bases from J, with 19 bases between. The CDR3 runs 16 residues. The CDR3 nucleotides are TGCGCCAGCAGTAGGGCCGGTTCATCCCCAAACACTGAAGCTTTCTTT. Its translation: CASSRAGSSPNTEAFF.

This clonotype was recorded a few times. The genes are TRBV27 and TRBJ1-2, with 8 bases lining up with TRBD1. Per the germline V gene, CDR1 is MNHEY and CDR2 is SMNVEV (reference sequence). V shed 2 bases, J shed 8 bases, and the junction held 7 bases outside the gene matches. The CDR3 contains 14 residues. CDR3 in DNA: TGTGCCAGCAGTTTACACAGGGGGTCCGGAGGCTACACCTTC. Protein product: CASSLHRGSGGYTF.

This clonotype was counted a few times. DNA for the CDR3: TGTGCCTGGAGTGGGACATGGGTCACCTTC. Its protein product is CAWSGTWVTF. The gene calls are TRBV30 and TRBJ1-2; perhaps TRBD1 as D (5 bases). Germline-derived CDR1 and CDR2 are GTSNPN and SVGIG (reference sequence). Trimming took 1 base from V and 13 from J, leaving 10 bases between them. The CDR3 totals 10 residues.